This T cell receptor (beta chain) originates from a study of cytomegalovirus exposure and HLA in healthy donors. CDR1 is SGHNT and CDR2 is YYREEE in the germline V gene (reference sequence). The CDR3 runs 16 residues. Trimming removed 0 bases from V and 6 bases from J, with 15 bases in between. Researchers ran the PCR with 60 Vbeta and 13 Jbeta primers. Profiling relied on immunoSEQ multiplex PCR, and the TCRdb table lists in-frame clones only, not all of them. This table has more than 100,000 clones, about 83% appearing once. Source material: PBMCs. The TCR was taken from a woman aged 35 to 49 in good health and CMV-seropositive. The chain has TRBV5-4 and TRBJ2-2, with D maybe TRBD2 (7 bases). The CDR3 DNA sequence: TGTGCCAGCAGCTTGGAAAGGGGGAGGGCCGCCGGGGAGCTGTTTTTT. Protein sequence: CASSLERGRAAGELFF.